Listed below are T cell receptor beta chains from one sample, sequenced in a study of regulatory T cells in long-lasting Graves disease. TCRdb fed the multiplex PCR reads into MiXCR, producing one record per CDR3 protein. The profile shows 550,000 to 650,000 distinct CDR3 sequences, about 16% of them singletons. The sample was also linked to a second study, of T cells in Graves' hyperthyroidism and ophthalmopathy.

The input for sequencing was peripheral blood mononuclear cells (PBMCs), taken at new diagnosis, from a patient treated with antithyroid drugs. These receptors all stem from a man aged 18 to 29 with Graves disease. The CDR3 runs from the conserved cysteine through the conserved F or W. A D gene is named only where the DNA matches it firmly. Clone size is not always given. Where it is, it says once, few, many or a class for expanded clones.

abundance	v_gene	j_gene	d_gene	CDR3aa	CDR3nt
NA	TRBV20-1	TRBJ2-7	TRBD2	CSAPGRTSGYEQYF	TGCAGTGCTCCCGGGCGAACTAGCGGTTACGAGCAGTACTTC
NA	TRBV5-1	TRBJ1-1	NA	CASTAGRYGNTEAFF	TGCGCCAGCACGGCCGGCCGTTATGGGAACACTGAAGCTTTCTTT
many	TRBV29-1	TRBJ2-5	NA	CREVGWETQYF	TGCCGAGAGGTCGGGTGGGAGACCCAGTACTTC
NA	TRBV6-2/TRBV6-3	TRBJ1-5	NA	CASRDPTVPGGSNQPQHF	TGTGCCAGCAGAGATCCAACGGTGCCCGGCGGAAGCAATCAGCCCCAGCATTTT
many	TRBV15	TRBJ1-1	NA	CATSRDQVRLNTEAFF	TGTGCCACCAGCAGAGATCAGGTGAGACTGAACACTGAAGCTTTCTTT
few	TRBV4-1	TRBJ2-5	NA	CASSPPVHVRQRLQETQYF	TGCGCCAGCAGCCCCCCAGTTCATGTACGCCAGCGGTTACAAGAGACCCAGTACTTC
few	TRBV6-1	TRBJ1-5	TRBD1	CASSEGQGADQPQHF	TGTGCCAGCAGTGAAGGGCAGGGGGCCGATCAGCCCCAGCATTTT
NA	TRBV20-1	TRBJ2-3	TRBD2	CSATPSGYTDTQYF	TGCAGTGCAACTCCTAGCGGGTACACAGATACGCAGTATTTT
few	TRBV20-1	TRBJ2-3	TRBD2	CSARELAGRGRAADTQYF	TGCAGTGCTAGAGAACTAGCGGGAAGGGGGAGGGCTGCAGATACGCAGTATTTT
many	TRBV3-1	TRBJ1-5	TRBD1	CASSQGTGDYNQPQHF	TGTGCCAGCAGCCAAGGGACAGGAGATTACAATCAGCCCCAGCATTTT
many	TRBV6-2/TRBV6-3	TRBJ2-1	TRBD2	CASSFTGLAYNEQFF	TGTGCCAGCAGTTTCACGGGACTAGCTTACAATGAGCAGTTCTTC
many	TRBV14	TRBJ2-3	NA	CASSQAGLRTDTQYF	TGTGCCAGCAGCCAGGCGGGACTTCGCACAGATACGCAGTATTTT
few	TRBV9	TRBJ2-3	TRBD2	CASSVAAGGSDTQYF	TGTGCCAGCAGCGTAGCGGCGGGAGGGTCGGATACGCAGTATTTT
NA	TRBV20-1	TRBJ1-1	TRBD1	CSALTGATEAFF	TGCAGTGCTCTCACAGGGGCTACTGAAGCTTTCTTT
NA	TRBV30	TRBJ2-1	TRBD2	CAWSVTSGRVSGNEQFF	TGTGCCTGGAGTGTAACTAGCGGGAGGGTGAGTGGTAATGAGCAGTTCTTC
many	TRBV28	TRBJ1-2	NA	CASSLLDGINYGYTF	TGTGCCAGCAGTTTACTGGACGGCATTAACTATGGCTACACCTTC
few	TRBV13	TRBJ2-7	NA	CASSGHGADGQYF	TGTGCCAGCAGCGGGCATGGGGCGGATGGGCAGTACTTC
NA	TRBV20-1	TRBJ2-4	TRBD1	CSAPRTGKNIQYF	TGCAGTGCACCGAGGACAGGGAAAAACATTCAGTACTTC
few	TRBV6-2/TRBV6-3	TRBJ1-2	NA	CASSYPPGANYGYTF	TGTGCCAGCAGTTACCCTCCCGGAGCTAACTATGGCTACACCTTC
many	TRBV5-1	TRBJ2-5	NA	CASSSDGGQETQYF	TGCGCCAGCAGCTCCGACGGCGGTCAAGAGACCCAGTACTTC
few	TRBV29-1	TRBJ1-1	NA	CSVPGLYREKYQAFF	TGCAGCGTCCCCGGCCTATACAGGGAGAAGTATCAAGCTTTCTTT
few	TRBV19	TRBJ2-3	NA	CASSRPGTDTQYF	TGTGCCAGTAGTCGCCCAGGCACAGATACGCAGTATTTT
NA	TRBV5-1	TRBJ2-7	TRBD2	CASSSGLGTSGDYEQYF	TGCGCCAGCAGCTCCGGACTCGGGACTAGCGGGGACTACGAGCAGTACTTC
NA	TRBV7-9	TRBJ2-2	NA	CASSLDEVGELFF	TGTGCCAGCAGCTTAGACGAGGTCGGGGAGCTGTTTTTT
NA	TRBV7-9	TRBJ2-3	TRBD2	CASSSTTSVPPGVHTQYF	TGTGCCAGCAGCTCAACGACTAGCGTACCGCCGGGTGTCCATACGCAGTATTTT
few	TRBV7-2	TRBJ1-2	TRBD1	CASSLGQGRVYGYTF	TGTGCCAGCAGCCTGGGACAGGGGAGGGTCTATGGCTACACCTTC
NA	TRBV12-3/TRBV12-4	TRBJ2-7	TRBD2	CASSILAGENEQYF	TGTGCCAGCAGCATCCTAGCGGGAGAGAATGAGCAGTACTTC
many	TRBV9	TRBJ2-7	NA	CASSPAGAGTDEQYF	TGTGCCAGCAGCCCCGCGGGGGCGGGGACGGACGAGCAGTACTTC
many	TRBV20-1	TRBJ2-6	TRBD2	CSATRGLAVSGANVLTF	TGCAGTGCAACCCGGGGACTAGCGGTCTCTGGGGCCAACGTCCTGACTTTC
many	TRBV5-1	TRBJ1-1	NA	CASKDIRTSGTEAFF	TGCGCCAGCAAGGACATCCGAACGTCGGGCACTGAAGCTTTCTTT